The sample holds a few counts of the clone carrying this T cell receptor (beta chain). Indicated time point: persistent/refractory GD, antithyroid drugs over 5 years with positive TRAb. With RNA extracted from PBMCs as input, the TCR library was made. These data come from a study of regulatory T cells in long-lasting Graves disease. Germline loops: CDR1 GTSNPN, CDR2 SVGIG (reference sequence). The CDR3 totals 17 residues. The V end was cut by 1 base, the J end by 0 bases, with 15 bases between. To make TCR beta libraries, researchers used iRepertoire HTBI primers and Arm-PCR of CDR3 regions. TCRdb independently ran MiXCR on the multiplex PCR reads; one entry per CDR3 protein. The sample has 350,000 to 450,000 distinct CDR3 sequences, 21% seen once; the top ten hold roughly an eighth.

The J gene is TRBJ2-2, the V gene TRBV30, with D perhaps assigned TRBD1 or TRBD2 (6 bases each). The sequence was collected from a female donor with Graves disease. The sample here was peripheral blood mononuclear cells (PBMCs), taken when the disease was refractory, from a patient treated with antithyroid drugs. CDR3 DNA sequence: TGTGCCTGGAGTGCATTGCGGGACACCGCGAACACCGGGGAGCTGTTTTTT. Amino acids: CAWSALRDTANTGELFF. Together with reference TRBV30 and TRBJ2-2, the CDR3 gives the full variable domain: SQTIHQWPATLVQPVGSPLSLECTVEGTSNPNLYWYRQAAGRGLQLLFYSVGIGQISSEVPQNLSASRPQDRQFILSSKKLLLSDSGFYLCAWSALRDTANTGELFFGEGSRLTVL.